These T cell receptor beta chains were read from a single sample in a study of PD-L1 blockade in urothelial cancer. Libraries were prepared by immunoSEQ multiplex PCR; TCRdb keeps only in-frame clonotypes and omits some of them. The sample consists of under 150,000 clones, roughly 90% of them appearing once. Sequencing was performed on PBMCs, taken around atezolizumab (anti-PD-L1) treatment. The receptors come from a man aged 55 to 70 with urothelial cancer. Both conserved end residues are part of each CDR3. A D gene is named only where the DNA matches it firmly. A clone size is listed for some rows: how often the clone was seen (once, few, many), or a class if it is expanded.

j_call: TRBJ1-4; clone_size: -; d_call: -; v_call: TRBV5-1; cdr3_aa: CASSFRQSNEKLFF; cdr3_nt: TGCGCCAGCAGCTTTAGACAGAGTAATGAAAAACTGTTTTTT
j_call: TRBJ2-2; clone_size: -; d_call: TRBD2; v_call: TRBV27; cdr3_aa: CASKGTSGNTGELFF; cdr3_nt: TGTGCCAGCAAGGGGACTAGCGGGAACACCGGGGAGCTGTTTTTT
j_call: TRBJ1-6; clone_size: -; d_call: TRBD1; v_call: TRBV4-2; cdr3_aa: CASSQGAGQGYNSPLHF; cdr3_nt: TGTGCCAGCAGCCAAGGAGCAGGACAGGGTTATAATTCACCCCTCCACTTT
j_call: TRBJ2-3; clone_size: once; d_call: TRBD2; v_call: TRBV2; cdr3_aa: CASNILAGGPLGQYF; cdr3_nt: TGTGCCAGCAACATACTAGCGGGAGGGCCACTCGGGCAGTATTTT
j_call: TRBJ2-3; clone_size: -; d_call: -; v_call: TRBV5-1; cdr3_aa: CASSRQVGTDTQYF; cdr3_nt: TGCGCCAGCAGCCGACAGGTTGGCACAGATACGCAGTATTTT
j_call: TRBJ1-1; clone_size: once; d_call: -; v_call: TRBV28; cdr3_aa: CASSLTDLVMNTEAFF; cdr3_nt: TGTGCCAGCAGTTTAACCGACTTAGTTATGAACACTGAAGCTTTCTTT
j_call: TRBJ2-7; clone_size: -; d_call: -; v_call: TRBV9; cdr3_aa: CASSVVGGEYEQYF; cdr3_nt: TGTGCCAGCAGCGTAGTAGGGGGGGAATACGAGCAGTACTTC
j_call: TRBJ1-2; clone_size: once; d_call: -; v_call: TRBV7-9; cdr3_aa: CASSFGGTVNTF; cdr3_nt: TGTGCCAGCAGTTTCGGAGGGACCGTAAACACCTTC
j_call: TRBJ2-7; clone_size: -; d_call: TRBD2; v_call: TRBV5-1; cdr3_aa: CASSSGLADAYEQYF; cdr3_nt: TGCGCCAGCAGCTCCGGACTAGCGGACGCCTACGAGCAGTACTTC
j_call: TRBJ2-7; clone_size: -; d_call: TRBD2; v_call: TRBV27; cdr3_aa: CASSFTPGTSGSYEQYF; cdr3_nt: TGTGCCAGCAGTTTTACGCCCGGGACTAGCGGATCCTACGAGCAGTACTTC
j_call: TRBJ2-7; clone_size: -; d_call: TRBD1; v_call: TRBV6-1; cdr3_aa: CASRRDRDEQYF; cdr3_nt: TGTGCCAGCCGACGGGACAGGGACGAGCAGTACTTC
j_call: TRBJ2-5; clone_size: -; d_call: -; v_call: TRBV6-1; cdr3_aa: CASTLGLEETQYF; cdr3_nt: TGTGCCAGCACCCTTGGACTGGAAGAGACCCAGTACTTC
j_call: TRBJ2-1; clone_size: -; d_call: -; v_call: TRBV6-1; cdr3_aa: CASKLASVYNEQFF; cdr3_nt: TGTGCCAGCAAACTAGCAAGCGTATACAATGAGCAGTTCTTC
j_call: TRBJ2-5; clone_size: once; d_call: -; v_call: TRBV9; cdr3_aa: CASSVGRTSQETQYF; cdr3_nt: TGTGCCAGCAGCGTCGGTAGGACTTCCCAAGAGACCCAGTACTTC
j_call: TRBJ2-3; clone_size: -; d_call: TRBD2; v_call: TRBV18; cdr3_aa: CASSLDPLGAGAHF; cdr3_nt: TGTGCCAGCTCACTGGACCCCCTTGGAGCGGGAGCGCATTTT
j_call: TRBJ1-4; clone_size: -; d_call: TRBD1; v_call: TRBV5-4; cdr3_aa: CASSFRDRNEKLFF; cdr3_nt: TGTGCCAGCAGCTTCCGGGACAGAAACGAAAAACTGTTTTTT
j_call: TRBJ2-3; clone_size: -; d_call: TRBD2; v_call: TRBV4-1; cdr3_aa: CASSQGRLAAGGSPDTQYF; cdr3_nt: TGCGCCAGCAGCCAAGGAAGGTTGGCGGCGGGAGGATCCCCAGATACGCAGTATTTT
j_call: TRBJ2-5; clone_size: -; d_call: TRBD1; v_call: TRBV6-6; cdr3_aa: CASRDRGRFGETQYF; cdr3_nt: TGTGCCAGCCGCGACAGGGGTCGGTTCGGAGAGACCCAGTACTTC
j_call: TRBJ2-5; clone_size: -; d_call: -; v_call: TRBV18; cdr3_aa: CASSPLASTGQETQYF; cdr3_nt: TGTGCCAGCTCACCATTGGCTTCTACGGGCCAAGAGACCCAGTACTTC
j_call: TRBJ1-5; clone_size: -; d_call: -; v_call: TRBV4-1; cdr3_aa: CASSQGLQPQHF; cdr3_nt: TGCGCCAGCAGCCAAGGTCTTCAGCCCCAGCATTTT
j_call: TRBJ2-3; clone_size: -; d_call: -; v_call: TRBV5-1; cdr3_aa: CASSWDSPGDTQYF; cdr3_nt: TGCGCCAGCAGCTGGGACTCCCCTGGCGATACGCAGTATTTT
j_call: TRBJ2-1; clone_size: -; d_call: -; v_call: TRBV27; cdr3_aa: CASSLSRLHNEQFF; cdr3_nt: TGTGCCAGCAGTTTATCGAGACTTCACAATGAGCAGTTCTTC
j_call: TRBJ1-6; clone_size: -; d_call: -; v_call: TRBV2; cdr3_aa: CASSETGDYNSPLHF; cdr3_nt: TGTGCCAGCAGTGAAACCGGGGACTATAATTCACCCCTCCACTTT
j_call: TRBJ2-5; clone_size: -; d_call: TRBD2; v_call: TRBV7-9; cdr3_aa: CASTRQGGTSGGQTQYF; cdr3_nt: TGTGCCAGCACGCGTCAGGGAGGGACTAGCGGGGGACAGACCCAGTACTTC
j_call: TRBJ2-7; clone_size: -; d_call: -; v_call: TRBV28; cdr3_aa: CASSNFGSPYEQYF; cdr3_nt: TGTGCCAGCAGTAACTTCGGGTCGCCCTACGAGCAGTACTTC
j_call: TRBJ1-2; clone_size: -; d_call: TRBD1; v_call: TRBV6-5; cdr3_aa: CASSYETGLSYGYTF; cdr3_nt: TGTGCCAGCAGTTATGAGACAGGGCTCTCTTATGGCTACACCTTC